Below, 19 T cell receptor beta chains from the same sample are listed, as sequenced in a study of STAT5B mutations in CD4+ large granular lymphocyte leukemia. Here immunoSEQ multiplex PCR was the method, and the copy in TCRdb shows in-frame clones only, minus some. Found here are about 40,000 clones, roughly 76% of them singletons; the top ten hold 3.6%. The sample was CD4+ T cells from blood buffy coats. All receptors come from a human donor in good health.

This rearrangement joins TRBV5-4 to TRBJ2-2; TRBD1 might be the D (5 bases). The CDR3 spans 14 residues. V lost 0 bases and J 6 bases, leaving 9 bases between the germline ends. The germline CDR1 and CDR2 sequences are SGHNT and YYREEE (reference sequence). The CDR3 DNA sequence: TGTGCCAGCAGCTTGGCCGACAGTTCCGGGGAGCTGTTTTTT. Its translation is CASSLADSSGELFF. Using reference TRBV5-4 and TRBJ2-2 for the parts outside the CDR3, the full variable domain is ETGVTQSPTHLIKTRGQQVTLRCSSQSGHNTVSWYQQALGQGPQFIFQYYREEENGRGNFPPRFSGLQFPNYSSELNVNALELDDSALYLCASSLADSSGELFFGEGSRLTVL.

CDR3 residues: CASSLRFGSSDNEQFF. The CDR3, as DNA: TGTGCCAGCAGCTTACGGTTTGGGTCTTCCGACAATGAGCAGTTCTTC. The gene calls are TRBV7-9 and TRBJ2-1, with D unclear. V lost 2 bases to trimming and J lost 5 bases, with 16 bases between them. The length of the CDR3 is 16 residues. Germline V gene data show CDR1 as SEHNR and CDR2 as FQNEAQ (reference sequence). The variable domain in full, with the rest retrieved from reference TRBV7-9 and TRBJ2-1, is DTGVSQNPRHKITKRGQNVTFRCDPISEHNRLYWYRQTLGQGPEFLTYFQNEAQLEKSRLLSDRFSAERPKGSFSTLEIQRTEQGDSAMYLCASSLRFGSSDNEQFFGPGTRLTVL.

A few counts support this clone. V is TRBV5-4 and J is TRBJ2-7; 12 bases line up with TRBD1. V shed 0 bases, J shed 6 bases, and the junction held 4 bases outside the gene matches. Germline loops: CDR1 SGHNT, CDR2 YYREEE (reference sequence). The CDR3 contains 15 residues. DNA of the CDR3: TGTGCCAGCAGCTTGGTGGGACAGGGGGCGGTCGAGCAGTACTTC. Its translation is CASSLVGQGAVEQYF.

Here the CDR3 DNA reads TGTGCCAGCAGCTCAACAGGGGCGTCCGACTATGGCTACACCTTC. Translated, it gives CASSSTGASDYGYTF. The genes are TRBV5-4 and TRBJ1-2; 7 bases line up with TRBD1. Germline V gene sequence: CDR1 SGHNT, CDR2 YYREEE (reference sequence). With V trimmed by 3 bases and J by 3 bases, 8 bases remained unmatched. The length of the CDR3 is 15 residues.

The chain carries TRBV10-2 and TRBJ2-5, with 7 bases fitting TRBD2. Germline V gene sequence: CDR1 WSHSY, CDR2 SAAADI. V was pared by 2 bases and J by 4 bases, with 4 bases of the junction left unmatched. CDR3 size: 14 residues. The CDR3 spells CASSESGEGETQYF. The CDR3 DNA sequence: TGCGCCAGCAGTGAGAGCGGGGAGGGAGAGACCCAGTACTTC.

The chain carries TRBV20-1 and TRBJ2-3, with a tentative D call TRBD2 (6 bases). From germline, CDR1 is DFQATT and CDR2 SNEGSKA (reference sequence). V was clipped by 3 bases and J by 13 bases, with 11 bases between them. The CDR3 totals 10 residues. The CDR3 protein is CSARIPGEYF. The CDR3 DNA is TGCAGTGCTAGGATCCCGGGGGAGTATTTT.

The chain employs TRBV15 and TRBJ1-2; unclear D gene. V lost 1 base and J 2 bases, leaving 5 bases between the germline ends. This CDR3 has 13 residues. Looked up from germline, CDR1 is LNHNV and CDR2 is YYDKDF (reference sequence). The chain's CDR3 is CATSRGGNYGYTF. The DNA for the CDR3 is TGTGCCACCAGCAGAGGAGGGAACTATGGCTACACCTTC.

In the case of this clone: Germline and junction disagree at one end, which may indicate a read error. The chain combines TRBV28 with TRBJ2-7, with 9 bases identical to TRBD1. This CDR3 has 13 amino acids. Germline V gives CDR1 MDHEN, CDR2 SYDVKM. The CDR3 DNA sequence: TGTGCCAGCAGTACAGGGGGCGCGTTAAGCCCTCCCTTC. The encoded protein is CASSTGGALSPPF.

V gene TRBV27 combines with J gene TRBJ1-1; 12 nucleotides line up with TRBD1. The J segment lost 7 bases and the V segment lost 6 bases, leaving 6 bases of the junction unmatched. The CDR3 contains 14 residues. Germline CDR1 reads MNHEY; CDR2 reads SMNVEV (reference sequence). DNA of the CDR3: TGTGCCAGCAGAACCGGGACAGGGGGCGTTGAAGCTTTCTTT. Translating gives CASRTGTGGVEAFF.

The DNA for the CDR3 is TGTGCCTGGAGGTTAGCGGGGCCCTCCCAGTACTTC. Protein product: CAWRLAGPSQYF. This chain connects TRBV30 to TRBJ2-5; TRBD2 matches at 8 bases. Germline V CDR1 and CDR2: GTSNPN, SVGIG (reference sequence). The ends lost 3 bases at V and 9 bases at J; junction bases unmatched: 6. The CDR3 covers 12 residues.

The chain recombines TRBV6-6 with TRBJ2-1; D is perhaps TRBD2 (6 bases). Germline V gene data show CDR1 as MNHNY and CDR2 as SVGAGI (reference sequence). This CDR3 has 15 residues. Trimming pared 6 bases from V and 3 bases from J, leaving 15 bases between. CDR3 nucleotide sequence: TGTGCCAGCAGCCCCCGGGACTCTCACTACAATGAGCAGTTCTTC. It codes for CASSPRDSHYNEQFF.

This sequence joins TRBV5-6 and TRBJ1-3, with 7 bases that match TRBD1. V trimming: 5 bases; J trimming: 0 bases; junction bases outside the gene matches: 8. This CDR3 is 16 amino acids long. Looked up from germline, CDR1 is SGHDT and CDR2 is YYEEEE. The CDR3 DNA sequence: TGTGCCAGCAGTCGAACAGGGGCTAGCTCTGGAAACACCATATATTTT. It translates to CASSRTGASSGNTIYF. The full variable domain, rest sourced from reference TRBV5-6 and TRBJ1-3, is DAGVTQSPTHLIKTRGQQVTLRCSPKSGHDTVSWYQQALGQGPQFIFQYYEEEERQRGNFPDRFSGHQFPNYSSELNVNALLLGDSALYLCASSRTGASSGNTIYFGEGSWLTVV.

This rearrangement joins TRBV5-1 to TRBJ1-3; D is undetermined. Germline assignment: CDR1 SGHRS and CDR2 YFSETQ. V was trimmed by 0 bases and J by 4 bases, leaving 2 bases between them. The CDR3 covers 12 residues. In nucleotides, the CDR3 is TGCGCCAGCAGCTTGGAAGGAAACACCATATATTTT. Its protein product is CASSLEGNTIYF.

This chain joins TRBV7-3 and TRBJ2-3, with no clear D. The CDR3 runs 15 residues. V gave up 0 bases and J gave up 2 bases, with 9 bases separating them. The germline gives CDR1 SGHTA, CDR2 FQGTGA. CDR3 loop: CASSLTGSYTDTQYF. The DNA of the CDR3 is TGTGCCAGCAGCTTAACTGGGTCCTACACAGATACGCAGTATTTT.

The chain couples TRBV11-3 to TRBJ2-3; 7 bases agree with TRBD2. Germline-derived CDR1 and CDR2 are SGHNT and YENEEA. V shed 1 base, J shed 4 bases, and the junction held 5 bases outside the gene matches. The CDR3 length is 15 residues. The CDR3 region has the DNA TGTGCCAGCAGCTTAGGGCGGGGGAGGGCAGATACGCAGTATTTT. Amino acid sequence: CASSLGRGRADTQYF.

This clone was seen just once. The chain joins TRBV10-3 to TRBJ2-2; the D is unclear. V was trimmed by 5 bases and J by 6 bases, leaving 7 bases between them. Germline V gives CDR1 ENHRY, CDR2 SYGVKD. The CDR3 is 12 amino acids. The CDR3 sequence: CAISLGSGELFF. CDR3 DNA sequence: TGTGCCATCAGTTTAGGGTCCGGGGAGCTGTTTTTT.

The V gene is TRBV6-5, the J gene TRBJ1-1; D unclear. Germline V gene sequence: CDR1 MNHEY, CDR2 SVGAGI. The CDR3 contains 13 residues. The ends were cut back, 2 bases at V and 0 bases at J, with 4 bases in the middle. The CDR3 here is CASSYDLNTEAFF. The CDR3 DNA follows: TGTGCCAGCAGTTACGACCTGAACACTGAAGCTTTCTTT.

The V call is TRBV6-5, the J call TRBJ2-7; tentatively, D is TRBD2 (6 bases). CDR1 is MNHEY and CDR2 is SVGAGI in the germline V gene. Trimming took 6 bases from V and 2 from J, leaving 17 bases between them. This CDR3 region has 15 residues. The CDR3 DNA is TGTGCCAGCAGAACACCCGGGACGGGGGCCTACGAGCAGTACTTC. The encoded protein is CASRTPGTGAYEQYF.

The chain has TRBV10-3 and TRBJ1-2, with TRBD1 matching 9 bases. The germline CDR1 and CDR2 sequences are ENHRY and SYGVKD. The V segment lost 8 bases and the J segment 3 bases; nucleotides outside the gene matches: 13. This CDR3 is 16 amino acids long. CDR3 sequence (DNA): TGTGCCATCGGGGATCTTACAGGGGGCAAGGACTATGGCTACACCTTC. Translation: CAIGDLTGGKDYGYTF.